What follows is one TCR beta chain and its context. There is no known antigen for this receptor. No much larger clonotype is one base removed from it; base qualities were not supplied. Libraries were made using the immunoSEQ multiplex PCR assay. TCRdb provides this immuneACCESS table in a form limited to in-frame rearrangements. Some clones are lacking; in checked studies, under half of them reflect an unresolved V gene, and why the rest are absent is not known. In this sample the table shows fewer than 150,000 clones, 96% of which occur a single time. Clones ranked in the top ten supply about 0.42% of the sample. These data belong to a study of T cell changes during pregnancy in multiple sclerosis (dated by TCRdb to between 2018 and 2020). For context, the study as a whole: Changes in the T cell repertoire over the course of pregnancy were examined in this study in women with multiple sclerosis.

This receptor was identified in a female donor with multiple sclerosis, enrolled in a pregnancy study. Sequenced material: peripheral blood, taken after pregnancy.

This receptor carries the CDR3 CASSLRGTRANTQYF. The DNA sequence follows: TGTGCCAGCAGTTTAAGAGGGACTAGGGCGAATACGCAGTATTTT. The chain is assembled from TRBV28 and TRBJ2-3; the junction holds 8 bases that match TRBD2. V trim: 2 bases; J trim: 7 bases; unmatched bases: 8. The CDR1 and CDR2 encoded by the germline V gene are MDHEN and SYDVKM. The CDR3, cysteine through phenylalanine, is 15 amino acids long. Just CDR3 DNA is preserved here, 45 bases in frame from base 1.